The clone carrying this T cell receptor beta chain has a handful of counts. Its antigen is not known. The source of the sample is a study of CD8+ T cells in alopecia areata. The wider study: Twice a day, 5 to 10 mg of oral tofacitinib was administered to treated patients. The duration of tofacitinib was 6 to 18 months, with 6 months off drug afterward. Study-wide findings and caveats: It was lesional scalp, especially alopecia totalis/universalis, that showed higher clonality than normal scalp.

V shed 6 bases, J shed 9 bases, and the junction held 2 bases outside the gene matches. The CDR3 runs to 12 residues. In germline, CDR1 is MNHEY, CDR2 SVGAGI. Reverse transcription of extracted RNA yielded cDNA, which provided the sequencing template. The table came from immunoSEQ multiplex PCR; TCRdb's copy has only in-frame clones and leaves some out. This sample has more than 200,000 clones, with about 68% found just once. The authors sorted CD4+ and CD8+ T cells from PBMCs. The chain combines TRBV6-5 with TRBJ2-1, with 10 bases lining up with TRBD1. Material: CD4+ T cells sorted from blood, obtained at week 0. The receptor was isolated from a human donor with alopecia areata. This chain's CDR3 is CASRGQGTEQFF. In DNA, the CDR3 is TGTGCCAGCAGGGGACAGGGGACTGAGCAGTTCTTC.